This is a list of T cell receptor beta chains from one sample in a study of blood T cell repertoires in COVID-19. The assay was immunoSEQ multiplex PCR, and TCRdb's table has in-frame clones only and misses some. The data contain approximately 90,000 clones, 70% to 90% of them singletons. Sample: peripheral blood. The receptor source for this set is an older man with active or convalescent COVID-19. Each CDR3 is given with its conserved first and last residue. D genes are given only for firm matches. Expanded clones are given a class, and other clones once, few, many or no size at all.

d_gene: .; v_gene: TRBV7-2; abundance: few; j_gene: TRBJ2-2; CDR3aa: CASSPLLNTGELFF; CDR3nt: TGTGCCAGCAGCCCCCTCCTGAACACCGGGGAGCTGTTTTTT
d_gene: .; v_gene: TRBV5-1; abundance: .; j_gene: TRBJ1-2; CDR3aa: CASSLASGPNYGYTF; CDR3nt: TGCGCCAGCAGCTTGGCTTCAGGGCCTAACTATGGCTACACCTTC
d_gene: TRBD2; v_gene: TRBV5-4; abundance: .; j_gene: TRBJ2-7; CDR3aa: CASSLGAGDVYEQYF; CDR3nt: TGTGCCAGCAGCTTGGGGGCGGGAGATGTCTACGAGCAGTACTTC
d_gene: .; v_gene: TRBV3-1/TRBV3-2; abundance: .; j_gene: TRBJ1-5; CDR3aa: CASSQSTGLQPQHF; CDR3nt: TGTGCCAGCAGCCAGTCAACAGGGCTTCAGCCCCAGCATTTT
d_gene: .; v_gene: TRBV7-8; abundance: .; j_gene: TRBJ1-2; CDR3aa: CASSLAPEHNYGYTF; CDR3nt: TGTGCCAGCAGCTTAGCCCCGGAGCATAACTATGGCTACACCTTC
d_gene: TRBD2; v_gene: TRBV4-3; abundance: .; j_gene: TRBJ2-3; CDR3aa: CASSQDGAGGTDTQYF; CDR3nt: TGCGCCAGCAGCCAAGACGGGGCGGGAGGGACAGATACGCAGTATTTT
d_gene: TRBD1; v_gene: TRBV7-9; abundance: once; j_gene: TRBJ1-2; CDR3aa: CASSPGGFRGYTF; CDR3nt: TGTGCCAGCAGCCCAGGGGGTTTTCGCGGCTACACCTTC
d_gene: TRBD2; v_gene: TRBV7-6; abundance: .; j_gene: TRBJ2-5; CDR3aa: CASSLLTSGKPETQYF; CDR3nt: TGTGCCAGCAGCTTATTAACTAGCGGGAAACCGGAGACCCAGTACTTC
d_gene: .; v_gene: TRBV7-9; abundance: .; j_gene: TRBJ2-3; CDR3aa: CASSSTSTTDTQYF; CDR3nt: TGTGCCAGCAGCAGCACTAGCACCACAGATACGCAGTATTTT
d_gene: .; v_gene: TRBV7-8; abundance: .; j_gene: TRBJ1-2; CDR3aa: CASSPRSIVGGYTF; CDR3nt: TGTGCCAGCAGCCCTCGCTCTATCGTCGGGGGCTACACCTTC